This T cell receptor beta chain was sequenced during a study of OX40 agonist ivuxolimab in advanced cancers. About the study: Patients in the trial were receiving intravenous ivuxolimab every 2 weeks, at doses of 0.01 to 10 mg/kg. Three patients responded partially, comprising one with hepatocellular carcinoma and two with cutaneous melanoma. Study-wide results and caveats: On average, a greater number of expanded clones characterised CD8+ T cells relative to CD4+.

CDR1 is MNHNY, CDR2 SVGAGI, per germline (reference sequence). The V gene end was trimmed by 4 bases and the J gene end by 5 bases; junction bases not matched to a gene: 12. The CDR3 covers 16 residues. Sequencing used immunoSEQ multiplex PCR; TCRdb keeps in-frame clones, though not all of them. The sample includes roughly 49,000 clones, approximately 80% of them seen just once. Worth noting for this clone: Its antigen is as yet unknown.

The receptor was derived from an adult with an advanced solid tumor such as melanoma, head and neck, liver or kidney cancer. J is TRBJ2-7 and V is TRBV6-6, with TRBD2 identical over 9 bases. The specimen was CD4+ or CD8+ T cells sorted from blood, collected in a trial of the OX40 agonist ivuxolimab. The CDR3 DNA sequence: TGTGCCAGCAGTTCCGGCGGGAGGGGAGTTGTCGACGAGCAGTACTTC. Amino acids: CASSSGGRGVVDEQYF.